This record concerns one TCR beta chain sequence. From germline, CDR1 is SNHLY and CDR2 FYNNEI. V lost 4 bases and J lost 13; bases outside the gene matches: 8. This CDR3 has 12 residues. TCRdb keeps only in-frame clones here, not all; method: immunoSEQ multiplex PCR. Of approximately 2.1 million clones listed, 90% to 95% are singletons. The data stem from a study of shared clonotypes between healthy human individuals. The receptor's source is a man between 18 and 29 years old in good health. Some clones in this sample may be carry-over from other donors' samples. The chain employs TRBV2 and TRBJ2-3; TRBD1 agrees at 7 bases. Specimen: naive CD4+ T cells from PBMCs. Subset indicated: CD45RA+ positively selected. The CDR3 DNA is TGTGCCAGCAGTGCCCTGACAGGGTTCGAGTATTTT. Protein product: CASSALTGFEYF.